Below, 11 T cell receptor beta chains from the same sample are listed, as sequenced in a study of blood T cell repertoires in COVID-19. Generated by immunoSEQ multiplex PCR, the TCRdb table keeps only in-frame clones and is missing some. The table shows more than 200,000 clones, with more than 70% occurring only once. Sequencing was performed on PBMCs or T cells enriched from blood (not recorded which). Source of these receptors: a man aged 25-40 years with acute COVID-19.

This clone was observed a single time. Other DNA sequences in this specimen translate into the identical CDR3. V gene TRBV6-5 combines with J gene TRBJ1-2; D call uncertain. Trimming cost V 3 bases and J 3 bases, with 11 bases left between them. Germline loops: CDR1 MNHEY, CDR2 SVGAGI. This CDR3 spans 14 amino acids. The CDR3 sequence is CASSYSGGDYGYTF. As DNA, the CDR3 is TGTGCCAGCAGTTATTCCGGCGGAGACTATGGCTACACCTTC.

J is TRBJ1-6 and V is TRBV19; D ambiguous. V was cut by 3 bases and J by 10 bases, with 19 bases left in between. From germline, CDR1 is LNHDA and CDR2 SQIVND (reference sequence). This CDR3 contains 16 residues. This CDR3 is CASSIGGMGVRSPLHF. The DNA of the CDR3 is TGTGCCAGTAGTATCGGCGGGATGGGTGTTAGGTCACCCCTCCACTTT.

The CDR3 nucleotides are TGCGCCAGCAGCCTACAGGGTGCCGGAAACACCATATATTTT. This sequence encodes CASSLQGAGNTIYF. The V and J genes are TRBV4-1 and TRBJ1-3, with D possibly being TRBD1 (6 bases). The CDR3 length is 14 residues. Trimming shortened V by 4 bases and J by 4 bases, and 11 bases separated the two germline ends. Germline V lookup: CDR1 MGHRA, CDR2 YSYEKL.

This chain links TRBV28 with TRBJ2-1; D not resolved. The CDR3 contains 14 residues. The ends were cut back, 10 bases at V and 6 bases at J, with 19 bases in the middle. Germline CDR1 reads MDHEN; CDR2 reads SYDVKM. The CDR3 DNA reads TGTGCCATCGAGGTTTCAGCGATGGGCAATGAGCAGTTCTTC. Its translation: CAIEVSAMGNEQFF.

CDR3 amino acids: CAWNAGNGNTIYF. CDR3 nucleotide sequence: TGTGCCTGGAATGCAGGGAATGGAAACACCATATATTTT. This chain connects TRBV30 to TRBJ1-3; D possibly corresponds to TRBD1 (5 bases). The CDR3 spans 13 residues. V gave up 4 bases and J gave up 3 bases, with 10 bases separating them. Germline CDR1 GTSNPN, CDR2 SVGIG (reference sequence). Full variable domain (outside the CDR3, taken from reference TRBV30 and TRBJ1-3): SQTIHQWPATLVQPVGSPLSLECTVEGTSNPNLYWYRQAAGRGLQLLFYSVGIGQISSEVPQNLSASRPQDRQFILSSKKLLLSDSGFYLCAWNAGNGNTIYFGEGSWLTVV.

The chain couples TRBV5-6 to TRBJ2-3, with unresolved D. Trimming removed 4 bases from V and 1 base from J, with 7 bases in between. Germline loops: CDR1 SGHDT, CDR2 YYEEEE. This CDR3 contains 13 residues. CDR3 sequence reads: CASSPPGTDTQYF. In DNA form, the CDR3 reads TGTGCCAGCAGCCCCCCGGGCACAGATACGCAGTATTTT.

J is TRBJ2-7 and V is TRBV4-1, with D uncertain. V was trimmed by 6 bases and J by 1 base, leaving 13 bases between them. Per germline, CDR1 MGHRA and CDR2 YSYEKL. The CDR3 totals 14 residues. The CDR3 DNA reads as TGCGCCAGCAGTCCGTACGAGGTATCCTACGAGCAGTACTTC. Encoded protein: CASSPYEVSYEQYF.

The chain recombines TRBV24-1 with TRBJ2-2; tentatively, D is TRBD1 (8 bases). The germline gives CDR1 KGHDR, CDR2 SFDVKD. The CDR3 runs to 15 residues. The ends were cut back, 0 bases at V and 6 bases at J, with 10 bases in the middle. In nucleotides, the CDR3 is TGTGCCACCAGTGATTTGACAGGGGGGGCCGGGGAGCTGTTTTTT. The encoded protein is CATSDLTGGAGELFF.

The V gene is TRBV19, the J gene TRBJ1-4, with TRBD1 as a possible D gene (6 bases). Germline assignment: CDR1 LNHDA and CDR2 SQIVND (reference sequence). V lost 5 bases and J lost 8, with 12 bases in between. This CDR3 has 13 residues. The CDR3 nucleotides read TGTGCCAGTAGTTCGGACAGAGAGGAAAAACTGTTTTTT. This sequence encodes CASSSDREEKLFF. The full variable domain, completed using reference TRBV19 and TRBJ1-4, is DGGITQSPKYLFRKEGQNVTLSCEQNLNHDAMYWYRQDPGQGLRLIYYSQIVNDFQKGDIAEGYSVSREKKESFPLTVTSAQKNPTAFYLCASSSDREEKLFFGSGTQLSVL.

The chain recombines TRBV7-9 with TRBJ2-7; unclear D gene. With 4 bases removed from V and 4 bases from J, the gap between germline ends came to 14 bases. The germline gives CDR1 SEHNR, CDR2 FQNEAQ (reference sequence). This CDR3 is built from 14 residues. The CDR3 sequence is CASSSDGVSYEQYF. For the CDR3, the DNA is TGTGCCAGCAGCTCGGATGGAGTTTCATACGAGCAGTACTTC.

The chain links TRBV4-1 to TRBJ1-5; tentatively, D is TRBD1 (5 bases). Germline CDR1 MGHRA, CDR2 YSYEKL. Trimming left V 4 bases short and J 6 bases short, with 16 bases between. The CDR3 sequence is 15 residues long. In DNA, the CDR3 is TGCGCCAGCAGCCTCTCAGGAGGGGTGTTTCAGCCCCAGCATTTT. This sequence encodes CASSLSGGVFQPQHF.